This section outlines one T cell receptor beta chain sequence together with its context. Its matching antigen is unknown. V was pared by 10 bases and J by 8 bases, with 17 bases between. The germline V gene has CDR1 MNHNY and CDR2 SVGAGI (reference sequence). CDR3 size: 13 residues. It was healthy bone marrow donors who served as donors. These data come from a study of cytomegalovirus exposure and HLA in healthy donors. Study-wide results and limits: The authors listed 180 or so TCR beta chains as cytomegalovirus-associated. When analyzed later, a missense DCLRE1C variant was found to be linked to TCR beta V- and J-gene trimming. The authors later found most CMV-associated TCR beta chains appeared HLA-restricted.

It was with 60 Vbeta and 13 Jbeta primers that the PCR ran. Sequencing used immunoSEQ multiplex PCR; TCRdb keeps in-frame clones, though not all of them. Recorded for this sample: 90,000 to 130,000 clones. This sequence was found in a man aged 25-40 years in good health and CMV-seronegative. This sequence joins TRBV6-6 and TRBJ1-4, with D tentatively TRBD1 (6 bases). The source material was PBMCs. CDR3 nucleotide sequence: TGTGCCACTGCGGGGGCCGGATCCGAAAAACTGTTTTTT. Translating gives CATAGAGSEKLFF.